This T cell receptor beta chain was sequenced during a study of shared clonotypes between healthy human individuals (dated by TCRdb to 2019 to 2021). In terms of the full investigation: A few men and a couple of women, aged 18 to 49 years, made up the cohort. Libraries were prepared and TCR repertoires were sequenced by different laboratories using diverse techniques, in order to increase sequencing depth and limit assay-specific biases. Per donor, leukapheresis produced somewhere between about 0.94 and 8.9 billion PBMCs. Blood TCR repertoires of about 5 healthy adults were deeply sequenced to estimate repertoire size and the extent of clonotype sharing between individuals. For each donor, three plates each were used for CD4 naive and CD4 memory, two plates were used for CD8 naive, and one plate was used for CD8 memory.

Beyond this particular receptor, the publication reports: Naive subsets generally had larger estimated clonotype richness than memory subsets did. Sampling was restricted to blood, and TCR repertoires in tissue are likely to differ from TCR repertoires in blood. Even with the large sequencing depth, rarefaction of the sorted-subset datasets indicated that sequencing was incomplete. When a handful of donors were compared, the shared fraction of clonotypes was around 4.6% for naive CD4, about 4% for naive CD8, 2.3% for memory CD4, and roughly 0.43% for memory CD8. Compared with non-shared clonotypes, the clonotypes found in all four sorted-subset donors had higher generation probabilities. The small number of donors limited the genetic and exposure-history diversity represented. Based on pairwise subsampling, the degree of clonotype sharing among donors was expected to be affected by sequencing depth.

The donors were healthy, HIV-negative adults who had no recently reported acute infections or vaccinations. Every donor was a Caucasian adult residing in Nashville, Tennessee, USA. CD4+ T cells were enriched by magnetic negative selection, after which naive cells were positively selected on CD45RA and the negative fraction was taken as the memory subset. Blood was collected by leukapheresis, and PBMCs were isolated by Ficoll-Histopaque density gradient centrifugation and then cryopreserved in liquid nitrogen vapor phase. Analytical flow cytometry was used to check the purity and quantity of every magnetically sorted T cell population. From each sorted fraction, genomic DNA was isolated and quantified by UV absorbance on a Nanodrop 2000c. Using the deep immunoSEQ assay, TCR CDR3 regions were amplified from genomic DNA by multiplex PCR. For each cell subset, the extracted genomic DNA was distributed evenly across all wells of several immunoSEQ 96-well plates, and each plate served as one replicate. Each replicate PCR for sorted subsets received roughly 0.2 ug genomic DNA, equal to tens of thousands of T cell genomes. Purified libraries were measured with a Qubit 3.0 fluorometer, size-checked on a Bioanalyzer 2100, and measured again with the KAPA Library Quantification kit. Every immunoSEQ 96-well plate was sequenced on a dedicated single-read 150-cycle Illumina NextSeq 550 flow cell. The study's processing was this. Because the immunoSEQ output held only junctional sequences and lacked quality scores, the filtering could not match the filtering applied to full-length reads. Sequences were annotated with PyIR, a Python wrapper for IgBLAST v1.9, and V/J genes and CDR3 were assigned using IMGT germline references. Any read was removed if the V/J assignment was weak (E-value above 1e-6), the CDR3 was missing, or the read contained stop codons, out-of-frame junctions, or ambiguous translated residues. A V3J clonotype was defined by an identical inferred V gene, J gene, and CDR3 amino acid sequence. To compute the percentage overlap between repertoires, the number of shared unique clonotypes was divided by the size of the smaller repertoire. Three approaches were used to assess repertoire richness: RTK rarefaction, the Chao1 estimator, and Recon v2.1 estimates of unobserved clonotypes. OLGA was used to compute generation probabilities for all TCRbeta clonotypes that the gDNA method yielded from a handful of donors. Imported from immuneACCESS, the table was reduced by TCRdb to in-frame sequences with V and J called. These copies leave out some clones; in studies compared against another copy, an unresolved V gene accounts for under half, and the cause of the remainder is not known. The DNA gave D and trimming, while V, J and clone size come from that table. The sample has some 2 million clones on record, 95% of them singletons. The ten largest clones capture more than 0.1% of the sample.

The CDR3 numbers 16 residues from cysteine through phenylalanine. The DNA shown is the 48-base CDR3, in frame from base 1. CDR1 and CDR2 are read off the germline V gene as SNHLY and FYNNEI. The germline ends are 16 bases apart after V is trimmed by 4 bases and J by 0 bases. About this clone: Its specific antigen is unknown. One base away there is no much larger clone; base qualities are not given.

This TCR derives from a man aged 18 to 35 in good health. In this chain, TRBV2 is recombined with TRBJ2-7; perhaps TRBD2 is the D gene, with 6 bases matching. The specimen was naive CD4+ T cells sorted from blood. Read against the paper, the sample's cell subset or site label means: CD45RA+ positively selected. The CDR3 amino acid sequence is: CASSGKSGGTSYEQYF. In nucleotide form, the sequence is TGTGCCAGCAGTGGGAAAAGTGGGGGGACCTCCTACGAGCAGTACTTC.